This TCR beta chain was captured in a study of tumor-infiltrating lymphocytes in oesophageal squamous cell carcinoma. CDR1 is SGHTA and CDR2 is FQGTGA in the germline V gene. The CDR3 has 18 amino acids, counting both end residues. This clonotype was picked up one time. The conserved phenylalanine or tryptophan is not found at the CDR3 terminus, so this likely reflects a read error. It is unclear where the CDR3 begins or ends on the DNA, so no DNA is shown, and the CDR3 is as TCRdb lists it. Each CDR3 protein is one row after TCRdb ran MiXCR on the PCR reads. The sample consists of about 15,000 distinct CDR3 sequences, approximately 49% of them appearing once.

What was sequenced was esophageal tumor tissue. V usage is TRBV7-3 and J usage is TRBJ2-1; the table's D call, TRBD2, was not checked against the DNA. This clonotype was obtained from a female donor with esophageal squamous cell carcinoma. CDR3 in amino acids: CASSPRTSGAPTSSTLGT.